The T cell receptor (beta chain) described here comes from a study of breast tumors, draining lymph nodes, adjacent tissues. General study points: Luminal-like breast cancer showed significantly greater tumor-nontumor repertoire similarity than basal-like breast cancer did. Tumors had less TCR diversity than lymph nodes, more than nontumor tissue.

Breast cancer patients provided tissue from their axillary draining lymph nodes. TCRdb re-called the multiplex PCR reads with MiXCR, one entry per CDR3 protein. The sample has 85,000 to 120,000 distinct CDR3 sequences, more than 30% seen once. A remark on this clonotype: Its antigen remains unidentified. At one end the junction does not follow the germline gene, possibly because of a read error.

Per germline, CDR1 MRHNA and CDR2 SNTAGT. The CDR3 has 16 residues. This chain joins TRBV6-4 and TRBJ1-4; D possibly corresponds to TRBD1 (5 bases). Sample: axillary lymph node tissue. The sequence derives from a female donor with breast cancer. Some clones in this sample may be carry-over from other donors' samples. DNA of the CDR3: TGTGGCAGCAGTGACTCCGACAGCCGAACTAATGAAAAACTGTTTTTT. It codes for CGSSDSDSRTNEKLFF.